What follows are 23 T cell receptor beta chains derived from one specimen sequenced in a study of shared clonotypes between healthy human individuals. Repertoires were generated with immunoSEQ multiplex PCR, while TCRdb's copy carries only in-frame clones and drops some. The table has fewer than 3 million clones, less than 95% seen once. The sequenced sample consisted of naive CD4+ T cells from PBMCs. Subset described: CD45RA+ positively selected. These receptors came from a young man in good health. Some clones in this sample may be carry-over from other donors' samples.

The genes are TRBV21-1 and TRBJ1-1; no DNA check was done on the table's D call, TRBD1. TRBV21-1 is designated a pseudogene. The CDR3 sequence is 14 residues long. The CDR3 sequence: CASRTRDKNTEAFF. The CDR3 DNA reads as TGTGCCAGCAGAACCCGGGACAAGAACACTGAAGCTTTCTTT.

The chain links TRBV28 to TRBJ1-1, with 7 positions matching TRBD1. Germline CDR1 MDHEN, CDR2 SYDVKM. The CDR3 is made up of 16 amino acids. J was trimmed by 1 base and V by 8 bases; bases with no gene match: 13. CDR3 in DNA: TGTGCCAGCCCTGGGATAGGGGGCTCGGGGAACACTGAAGCTTTCTTT. This sequence encodes CASPGIGGSGNTEAFF.

In this sample, this clone turned up once. This chain connects TRBV11-1 to TRBJ2-6; D is undetermined. The CDR3 consists of 13 residues. V was shortened by 7 bases and J by 0 bases, with 4 bases between the two germline ends. CDR1 and CDR2 (germline): SGHAT, FQDESV (reference sequence). The CDR3 DNA is TGTGCCAGCACTTACTCTGGGGCCAACGTCCTGACTTTC. Translated: CASTYSGANVLTF.

Written as DNA, the CDR3 is TGTGCCAGCAGCCAAGGTCACGGGACTAGCGGAAACAATGAGCAGTTCTTC. This gives the protein CASSQGHGTSGNNEQFF. V gene TRBV4-2 combines with J gene TRBJ2-1, with 11 bases lining up with TRBD2. This CDR3 region has 17 residues. Germline V gene lookup returns CDR1 LGHNA and CDR2 YNFKEQ. Trimming removed 1 base from V and 5 bases from J; junction bases left unmatched: 7.

This chain links TRBV28 with TRBJ2-1, with 13 bases aligning to TRBD2. V trimming: 6 bases; J trimming: 8 bases; junction bases outside the gene matches: 10. Per the germline V gene, CDR1 is MDHEN and CDR2 is SYDVKM. This CDR3 comprises 16 residues. CDR3 protein: CASSHFTSGRADEQFF. CDR3 nucleotide sequence: TGTGCCAGCAGCCATTTCACTAGCGGGAGGGCCGATGAGCAGTTCTTC.

The J gene is TRBJ1-5, the V gene TRBV19; 9 bases agree with TRBD1. CDR1 and CDR2 (germline): LNHDA, SQIVND (reference sequence). CDR3 length: 15 residues. V lost 10 bases and J lost 11; bases outside the gene matches: 18. The CDR3 nucleotides read TGTGCCACCCGGGACAGGGTGTTTTCGGGGGGTGCCCAGCATTTT. It translates to CATRDRVFSGGAQHF.

This clone was recorded once. The chain is built from TRBV7-9 and TRBJ2-7; a weak D match, TRBD2 (7 bases). Germline CDR1 is SEHNR and CDR2 is FQNEAQ (reference sequence). Trimming took 1 base from V and 2 from J, leaving 15 bases between them. The CDR3 length is 16 residues. In DNA, the CDR3 is TGTGCCAGCAGCTTAGGGGGAGGGGGGAACCCCTACGAGCAGTACTTC. Its protein is CASSLGGGGNPYEQYF.

This clone was found a few times. The chain carries TRBV30 and TRBJ1-5, with 7 bases identical to TRBD1. V lost 3 bases, J lost 6 bases, and 5 bases stayed unmatched. Germline CDR1 reads GTSNPN; CDR2 reads SVGIG (reference sequence). CDR3 length: 13 residues. For the CDR3, the DNA is TGTGCCTGGAGGGAGGGGGCAGGTCAGCCCCAGCATTTT. Translated, it gives CAWREGAGQPQHF.

This chain connects TRBV28 to TRBJ1-1, with D unclear. The V end was cut by 7 bases, the J end by 1 base, with 10 bases between. Germline CDR1 MDHEN, CDR2 SYDVKM. The CDR3 consists of 13 residues. This CDR3 reads CASTNPANTEAFF. The DNA for the CDR3 is TGTGCCAGCACGAACCCAGCGAACACTGAAGCTTTCTTT.

The chain joins TRBV7-9 to TRBJ1-6; weak D call: TRBD1 (6 bases). The CDR3 contains 14 residues. Germline CDR1 and CDR2: SEHNR and FQNEAQ (reference sequence). V was clipped by 5 bases and J by 8 bases, with 13 bases between them. In DNA, the CDR3 is TGTGCCAGCAGCCTACAGGGAGGGGATTCACCCCTCCACTTT. Translating it yields CASSLQGGDSPLHF.

The CDR3 protein is CASSYLSREAVETQYF. As DNA, the CDR3 is TGTGCCAGCAGTTATTTGTCCCGGGAGGCCGTAGAGACCCAGTACTTC. The genes are TRBV6-5 and TRBJ2-5, with 7 bases aligning to TRBD2. Per the germline V gene, CDR1 is MNHEY and CDR2 is SVGAGI. The CDR3 runs 16 residues. V dropped 3 bases and J dropped 4; count of bases not matched to a gene: 11.

V gene TRBV6-5 combines with J gene TRBJ1-3; TRBD1 might be the D (5 bases). Trimming left V 2 bases short and J 0 bases short, with 11 bases between. Germline V gives CDR1 MNHEY, CDR2 SVGAGI. This CDR3 comprises 16 residues. The CDR3 bases are TGTGCCAGCAGTTACGATCGGGGGAGCTCTGGAAACACCATATATTTT. This translates into CASSYDRGSSGNTIYF.

This clone has just one count. The identical CDR3 is also encoded by other nucleotide sequences in the sample. The J gene is TRBJ1-2, the V gene TRBV7-9; 7 bases are shared with TRBD1. The V gene end was trimmed by 4 bases and the J gene end by 8 bases; junction bases not matched to a gene: 4. The germline CDR1 and CDR2 sequences are SEHNR and FQNEAQ (reference sequence). This CDR3 has 12 amino acids. The CDR3 protein is CASSSSGGGYTF. In nucleotides, the CDR3 is TGTGCCAGCAGCTCATCAGGGGGAGGCTACACCTTC.

Remarks on this clone: Its ends do not fully match the called genes, so a read error is possible. The sample carries other DNA sequences with the same CDR3. DNA of the CDR3: TGTGCCAGCAGTTTAGCGGGTGCAGATACGCAGTATTTT. This codes for CASSLAGADTQYF. V and J are TRBV7-9 and TRBJ2-3; 7 bases line up with TRBD2. The CDR3 is 13 amino acids. CDR1 and CDR2 from the germline V gene are SEHNR and FQNEAQ (reference sequence).

The chain links TRBV28 to TRBJ2-7; D call uncertain. This CDR3 is built from 12 residues. The germline V gene encodes CDR1 MDHEN and CDR2 SYDVKM. V lost 6 bases and J 3 bases, leaving 9 bases between the germline ends. The CDR3, as DNA: TGTGCCAGCAGCGACAAGATCTACGAGCAGTACTTC. It codes for CASSDKIYEQYF. Full variable domain (rest looked up from reference TRBV28 and TRBJ2-7): DVKVTQSSRYLVKRTGEKVFLECVQDMDHENMFWYRQDPGLGLRLIYFSYDVKMKEKGDIPEGYSVSREKKERFSLILESASTNQTSMYLCASSDKIYEQYFGPGTRLTVT.

This clone appeared a few times. The J gene is TRBJ2-1, the V gene TRBV9; 7 nucleotides line up with TRBD1. The CDR3 is made up of 14 amino acids. CDR1 is SGDLS and CDR2 is YYNGEE in the germline V gene. The J segment lost 7 bases and the V segment lost 4 bases, leaving 8 bases of the junction unmatched. CDR3 sequence: CASSPKDRRNEQFF. The CDR3 DNA reads as TGTGCCAGCAGCCCAAAGGACAGGCGGAATGAGCAGTTCTTC.

The chain has TRBV27 and TRBJ2-2; TRBD2 matches at 13 bases. V shed 3 bases, J shed 5 bases, and the junction held 3 bases outside the gene matches. This CDR3 contains 16 residues. The germline gives CDR1 MNHEY, CDR2 SMNVEV (reference sequence). The CDR3 region has the DNA TGTGCCAGCAGTTTCACTAGCGGGAGGGAAACCGGGGAGCTGTTTTTT. It codes for CASSFTSGRETGELFF.

The rearrangement joins TRBV5-8 to TRBJ2-7, with D uncertain. Germline V lookup: CDR1 SGHTS, CDR2 YDEGEE. The V end lost 0 bases, the J end lost 0 bases, and 7 bases lay between the germline ends. This CDR3 contains 14 residues. CDR3 DNA: TGTGCCAGCAGCTTGGCTGGCTCCTCCTACGAGCAGTACTTC. It specifies CASSLAGSSYEQYF.

The V call is TRBV7-2, the J call TRBJ2-1, with 13 bases matching TRBD2. CDR1 is SGHTA and CDR2 is FQGNSA in the germline V gene. Unmatched junction bases numbered 7, after V lost 5 bases and J lost 9 bases. CDR3 length: 15 amino acids. The CDR3 DNA is TGTGCCAGCAGCCAACTAGCGGGAGGGCCAGGTGAGCAGTTCTTC. It is translated as CASSQLAGGPGEQFF. The entire variable domain, with the rest obtained from reference TRBV7-2 and TRBJ2-1, is as follows: GAGVSQSPSNKVTEKGKDVELRCDPISGHTALYWYRQSLGQGLEFLIYFQGNSAPDKSGLPSDRFSAERTGGSVSTLTIQRTQQEDSAVYLCASSQLAGGPGEQFFGPGTRLTVL.

DNA of the CDR3: TGTGCCAGCAAGCGGGACAGGGGTGGAAGTGACACCGGGGAGCTGTTTTTT. Translation gives CASKRDRGGSDTGELFF. The chain combines TRBV28 with TRBJ2-2; the match to TRBD1 covers 10 bases. The CDR3 covers 17 residues. Trimming cost V 7 bases and J 3 bases; bases outside gene matches: 11. Germline CDR1 MDHEN, CDR2 SYDVKM.

The rearrangement uses TRBV29-1 and TRBJ1-3; D is possibly TRBD1 (5 bases). The V end lost 7 bases, the J end lost 2 bases, and 9 bases lay between the germline ends. CDR3 size: 12 residues. CDR1 is SQVTM and CDR2 is ANQGSEA in the germline V gene. The CDR3 DNA sequence: TGCAGCGGCCGGGACCCTGGAAACACCATATATTTT. It is translated as CSGRDPGNTIYF.

The V and J genes are TRBV9 and TRBJ2-5, with D tentatively TRBD2 (6 bases). The germline gives CDR1 SGDLS, CDR2 YYNGEE. The CDR3 length is 15 residues. Trimming cost V 3 bases and J 5 bases, with 17 bases left between them. The CDR3 protein is CASSAEAEGLETQYF. The CDR3 nucleotides are TGTGCCAGCAGCGCAGAAGCGGAGGGATTGGAGACCCAGTACTTC.

The rearrangement uses TRBV4-1 and TRBJ2-7, with 7 bases fitting TRBD1. J lost 0 bases, V lost 4 bases, and 6 bases had no gene match. This CDR3 is 15 amino acids long. Germline CDR1 is MGHRA and CDR2 is YSYEKL. The CDR3 region is CASSLKGASSYEQYF. The DNA of the CDR3 is TGCGCCAGCAGCCTAAAGGGGGCCTCCTCCTACGAGCAGTACTTC.